A single sample is the source of the 18 T cell receptor beta chains below, sequenced in a study of blood T cell repertoires in COVID-19. Sequencing was performed with immunoSEQ multiplex PCR; in TCRdb, only in-frame clones are kept and a portion is missing. The sample includes 410,000 or so clones, about nine tenths of them seen just once. Sequenced material: peripheral blood. The receptors were gathered from a woman between 25 and 40 years old with active or convalescent COVID-19.

V usage is TRBV5-1 and J usage is TRBJ1-6; a possible D gene is TRBD1 (6 bases). Germline V lookup: CDR1 SGHRS, CDR2 YFSETQ. The CDR3 sequence is 15 residues long. Trimming cost V 0 bases and J 7 bases, with 11 bases left between them. The DNA for the CDR3 is TGCGCCAGCAGCTTGGATGGACAGTTAAATTCACCCCTCCACTTT. Translated, it gives CASSLDGQLNSPLHF.

This rearrangement joins TRBV5-1 to TRBJ2-1; 9 bases are a match to TRBD1. V shed 3 bases and J 5 bases; nucleotides not matched to a gene: 6. Germline V gene sequence: CDR1 SGHRS, CDR2 YFSETQ. This CDR3 has 15 residues. The chain's CDR3 is CASSYFGQGHNEQFF. The CDR3 DNA reads as TGCGCCAGCAGCTATTTCGGACAGGGGCACAATGAGCAGTTCTTC.

The V call is TRBV27, the J call TRBJ2-3; D unresolved. The V gene lost 5 bases and the J gene lost 3 bases, with 15 bases spanning the gap. This CDR3 spans 15 amino acids. The V gene's germline CDR1 is MNHEY and CDR2 SMNVEV (reference sequence). The DNA of the CDR3 is TGTGCCAGCAGTCACCCACGAGACTTTACAGATACGCAGTATTTT. Amino acid sequence: CASSHPRDFTDTQYF.

V gene TRBV7-8 combines with J gene TRBJ2-7; 11 nucleotides match TRBD1. The CDR3 contains 16 residues. V lost 4 bases and J lost 4; bases outside the gene matches: 9. Per the germline V gene, CDR1 is SGHVS and CDR2 is FQNEAQ. CDR3 protein: CASSSRDRGNMYEQYF. In DNA form, the CDR3 reads TGTGCCAGCAGCTCGCGGGACAGGGGGAATATGTACGAGCAGTACTTC.

The gene calls are TRBV5-1 and TRBJ2-2; D perhaps matches TRBD1 (5 bases). Germline V gene data show CDR1 as SGHRS and CDR2 as YFSETQ. The CDR3 loop spans 15 amino acids. V lost 0 bases, J lost 4 bases, and 10 bases lay in between. CDR3 loop: CASSLDSGSTGELFF. In DNA form, the CDR3 reads TGCGCCAGCAGCTTGGATTCAGGGTCCACCGGGGAGCTGTTTTTT.

The chain uses TRBV9 and TRBJ2-5; D might be TRBD1 (6 bases). The V end lost 1 base, the J end lost 0 bases, and 10 bases lay between the germline ends. Looked up from germline, CDR1 is SGDLS and CDR2 is YYNGEE. The CDR3 length is 15 residues. This CDR3 is CASSVSGQNQETQYF. The CDR3 nucleotides read TGTGCCAGCAGCGTAAGTGGACAGAACCAAGAGACCCAGTACTTC.

The CDR3 coding sequence is TGCGCCAGCAGCCACGAACTAGCGGACCAAGAGACCCAGTACTTC. As protein: CASSHELADQETQYF. The rearrangement links TRBV4-1 to TRBJ2-5, with 8 bases fitting TRBD2. This CDR3 comprises 15 residues. V was pared by 3 bases and J by 0 bases, with 3 bases of the junction left unmatched. Germline V lookup: CDR1 MGHRA, CDR2 YSYEKL.

This clone was detected only a few times. V gene TRBV25-1 combines with J gene TRBJ2-2, with 11 positions matching TRBD2. Germline values: CDR1 MGHDK, CDR2 SYGVNS. This CDR3 spans 15 amino acids. V shed 1 base and J 11 bases; nucleotides not matched to a gene: 6. CDR3 sequence: CASSELTSGSLELFF. The DNA for the CDR3 is TGTGCCAGCAGTGAATTAACTAGCGGGAGCCTCGAGCTGTTTTTT.

The CDR3 region is CASSPRHRGHNEQFF. The CDR3 DNA reads as TGTGCCAGCAGCCCCCGGCACAGGGGCCACAATGAGCAGTTCTTC. The rearrangement links TRBV3-1 (or the pseudogene TRBV3-2) to TRBJ2-1; 7 nucleotides line up with TRBD1. Unmatched junction bases numbered 8, after V lost 4 bases and J lost 5 bases. CDR3 length: 15 amino acids. Germline V CDR1 and CDR2: LGHDT, YNNKEL (reference sequence).

The chain has TRBV6-2 or TRBV6-3 and TRBJ1-2, with 8 bases fitting TRBD1. CDR1 and CDR2 (germline): MNHEY, SVGEGT. Trimming took 2 bases from V and 5 from J; bases not matched to a gene: 7. CDR3 length: 15 amino acids. CDR3 region: CASSYPPDRDYGYTF. CDR3 nucleotides: TGTGCCAGCAGTTACCCCCCGGACAGGGATTATGGCTACACCTTC.

This clone came up once. The chain has TRBV7-8 and TRBJ2-1; TRBD2 is a possible D gene (6 bases). Germline V gene sequence: CDR1 SGHVS, CDR2 FQNEAQ. This CDR3 has 18 residues. The ends were cut back, 0 bases at V and 4 bases at J, with 19 bases in the middle. The CDR3 loop is CASSLALMGGAAYNEQFF. The DNA for the CDR3 is TGTGCCAGCAGCTTAGCGCTAATGGGCGGGGCGGCTTACAATGAGCAGTTCTTC.

The rearrangement uses TRBV2 and TRBJ2-3; TRBD1 aligns across 8 bases. The germline gives CDR1 SNHLY, CDR2 FYNNEI. This CDR3 comprises 15 residues. Losses at the gene ends were 5 bases for V and 1 base for J; bases not matched to a gene: 5. CDR3: CASSPGQGRTDTQYF. DNA of the CDR3: TGTGCCAGCAGTCCAGGACAGGGACGCACAGATACGCAGTATTTT.

V is TRBV5-4 and J is TRBJ2-2; 8 nucleotides line up with TRBD1. Germline V gene sequence: CDR1 SGHNT, CDR2 YYREEE (reference sequence). V dropped 2 bases and J dropped 4; count of bases not matched to a gene: 4. This CDR3 comprises 15 residues. The CDR3 loop is CASSFGQGSTGELFF. The CDR3 region has the DNA TGTGCCAGCAGCTTCGGACAGGGTAGCACCGGGGAGCTGTTTTTT.

This clone was observed a few times. V gene TRBV19 combines with J gene TRBJ1-5, with D possibly TRBD1 on 5 matching bases. Trimming removed 4 bases from V and 6 bases from J, with 7 bases in between. CDR1 is LNHDA and CDR2 is SQIVND in the germline V gene (reference sequence). The CDR3 runs to 12 residues. The CDR3 sequence: CASSTGGQPQHF. The CDR3 DNA is TGTGCCAGTAGTACCGGGGGTCAGCCCCAGCATTTT.

This chain links TRBV10-3 with TRBJ2-3; D is possibly TRBD2 (6 bases). The V gene lost 2 bases and the J gene lost 2 bases, with 11 bases spanning the gap. The CDR3 consists of 15 residues. Germline CDR1 and CDR2: ENHRY and SYGVKD. The CDR3 DNA reads as TGTGCCATCAGTGAGGAGCTAGCGCCCACAGATACGCAGTATTTT. This gives the protein CAISEELAPTDTQYF.

The sample holds one count of this clone. The V and J genes are TRBV19 and TRBJ2-7; D may be TRBD2 (6 bases). Trimming took 3 bases from V and 3 from J, leaving 15 bases between them. The CDR3 sequence is 15 residues long. Per the germline V gene, CDR1 is LNHDA and CDR2 is SQIVND (reference sequence). The CDR3 is CASSIFARGIYEQYF. The DNA for the CDR3 is TGTGCCAGTAGTATTTTTGCGCGGGGCATCTACGAGCAGTACTTC.

The CDR3 reads CSVELGQGAYEQYF. The CDR3 DNA reads TGCAGCGTTGAACTCGGACAGGGAGCCTACGAGCAGTACTTC. V gene TRBV29-1 combines with J gene TRBJ2-7; 8 nucleotides align to TRBD1. J was trimmed by 2 bases and V by 2 bases; bases with no gene match: 5. This CDR3 contains 14 residues. Germline lookup yields CDR1 SQVTM and CDR2 ANQGSEA.

The rearrangement uses TRBV5-1 and TRBJ2-5; tentative D call: TRBD2 (6 bases). Germline V gene data show CDR1 as SGHRS and CDR2 as YFSETQ. The CDR3 length is 14 residues. V lost 3 bases to trimming and J lost 1 base, with 10 bases between them. DNA for the CDR3: TGCGCCAGCAGCTCCGGCGGGACCCAAGAGACCCAGTACTTC. As protein: CASSSGGTQETQYF.